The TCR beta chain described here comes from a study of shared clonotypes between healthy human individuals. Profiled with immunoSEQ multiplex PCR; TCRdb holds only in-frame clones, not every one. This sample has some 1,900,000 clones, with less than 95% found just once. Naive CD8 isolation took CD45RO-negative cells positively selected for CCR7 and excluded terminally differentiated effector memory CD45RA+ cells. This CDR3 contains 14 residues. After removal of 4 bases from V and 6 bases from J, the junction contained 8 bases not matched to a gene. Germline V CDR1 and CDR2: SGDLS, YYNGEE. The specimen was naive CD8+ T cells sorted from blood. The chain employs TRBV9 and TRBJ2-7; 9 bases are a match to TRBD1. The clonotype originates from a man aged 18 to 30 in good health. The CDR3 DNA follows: TGTGCCAGCAGCCCCGGGACAGGGTCTGGCGAGCAGTACTTC. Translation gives CASSPGTGSGEQYF. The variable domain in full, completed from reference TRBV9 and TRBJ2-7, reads DSGVTQTPKHLITATGQRVTLRCSPRSGDLSVYWYQQSLDQGLQFLIQYYNGEERAKGNILERFSAQQFPDLHSELNLSSLELGDSALYFCASSPGTGSGEQYFGPGTRLTVT.